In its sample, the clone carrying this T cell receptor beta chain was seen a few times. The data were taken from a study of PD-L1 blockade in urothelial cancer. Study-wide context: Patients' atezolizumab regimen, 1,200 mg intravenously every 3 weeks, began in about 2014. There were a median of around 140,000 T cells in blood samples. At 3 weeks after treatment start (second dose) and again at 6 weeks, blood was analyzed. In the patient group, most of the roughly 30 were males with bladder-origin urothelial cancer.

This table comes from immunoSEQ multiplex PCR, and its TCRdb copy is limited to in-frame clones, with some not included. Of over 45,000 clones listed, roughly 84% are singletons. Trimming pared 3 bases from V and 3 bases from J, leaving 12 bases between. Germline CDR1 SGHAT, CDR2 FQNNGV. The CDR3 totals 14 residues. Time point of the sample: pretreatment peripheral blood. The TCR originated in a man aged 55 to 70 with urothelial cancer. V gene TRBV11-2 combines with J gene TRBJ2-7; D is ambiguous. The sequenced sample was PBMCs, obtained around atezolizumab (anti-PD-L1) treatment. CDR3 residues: CASSFSANSYEQYF. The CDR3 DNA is TGTGCCAGCAGCTTTTCTGCGAACAGCTACGAGCAGTACTTC.